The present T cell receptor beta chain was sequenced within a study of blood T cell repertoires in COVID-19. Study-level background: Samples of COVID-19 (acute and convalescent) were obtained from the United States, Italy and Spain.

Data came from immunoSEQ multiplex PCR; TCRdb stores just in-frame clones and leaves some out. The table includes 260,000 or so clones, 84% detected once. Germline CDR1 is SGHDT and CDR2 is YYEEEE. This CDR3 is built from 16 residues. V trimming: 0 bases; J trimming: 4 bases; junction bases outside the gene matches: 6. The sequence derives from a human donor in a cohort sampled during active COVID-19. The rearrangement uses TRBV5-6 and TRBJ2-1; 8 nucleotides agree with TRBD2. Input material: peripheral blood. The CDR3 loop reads CASSLGTSGKYNEQFF. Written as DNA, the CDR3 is TGTGCCAGCAGCTTGGGTACTAGCGGAAAATACAATGAGCAGTTCTTC.